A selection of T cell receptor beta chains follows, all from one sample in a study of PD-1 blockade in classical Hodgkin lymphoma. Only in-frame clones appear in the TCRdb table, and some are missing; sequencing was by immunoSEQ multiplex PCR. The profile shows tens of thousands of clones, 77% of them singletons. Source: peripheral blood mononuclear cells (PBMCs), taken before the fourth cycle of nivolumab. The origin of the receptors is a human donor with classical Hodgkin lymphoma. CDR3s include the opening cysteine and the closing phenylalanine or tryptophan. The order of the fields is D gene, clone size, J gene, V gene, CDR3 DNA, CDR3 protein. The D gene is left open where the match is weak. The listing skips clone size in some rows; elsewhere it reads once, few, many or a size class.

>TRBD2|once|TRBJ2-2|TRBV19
TGTGCCAGTAGTATTGGGGGAGGGACCGGGGAGCTGTTTTTT
CASSIGGGTGELFF
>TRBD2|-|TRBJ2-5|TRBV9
TGTGCCAGCAGCCCTATCCGGGGGGGACCGCAAGAGACCCAGTACTTC
CASSPIRGGPQETQYF
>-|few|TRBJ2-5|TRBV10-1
TGCGCCAGCAGTGAGCAACAGGGCCGTGAGACCCAGTACTTC
CASSEQQGRETQYF
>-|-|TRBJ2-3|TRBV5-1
TGCGCCAGCAGCTTGTACCGGCACACAGATACGCAGTATTTT
CASSLYRHTDTQYF
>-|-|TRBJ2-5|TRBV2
TGTGCCAGTACAAGGATTCAAGAGACCCAGTACTTC
CASTRIQETQYF
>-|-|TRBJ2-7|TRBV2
TGTGCCAGCGAGGGTGTAGGGAGCTACGAGCAGTACTTC
CASEGVGSYEQYF
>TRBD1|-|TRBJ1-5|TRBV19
TGTGCCAGTAGTTTCGGGACAGGGCTGAATCAGCCCCAGCATTTT
CASSFGTGLNQPQHF
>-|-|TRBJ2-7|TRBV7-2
TGTGCCAGCAACAAACCAAACAGGGGAGGCGAGCAGTACTTC
CASNKPNRGGEQYF
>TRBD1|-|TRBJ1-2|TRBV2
TGTGCCAGCAGCGAGAAAACAACAGGGGATTTCTATGGCTACACCTTC
CASSEKTTGDFYGYTF
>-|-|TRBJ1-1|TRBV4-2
TGTGCCAGCAGCCAAAGAAGTGAAGCTTTCTTT
CASSQRSEAFF
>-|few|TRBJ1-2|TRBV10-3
TGTGCCATCACTACTCAAGATATGTCCGGCTACACCTTC
CAITTQDMSGYTF
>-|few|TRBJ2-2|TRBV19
TGTGCCAGTATAGCCCGGACCGGGGAGCTGTTTTTT
CASIARTGELFF
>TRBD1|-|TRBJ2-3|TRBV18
TGTGCCAGCTCACCATTCGCCGGGACAGGGAGCGATACGCAGTATTTT
CASSPFAGTGSDTQYF
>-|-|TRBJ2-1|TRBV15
TGTGCCACCAGCAGAGCAGCACAGAGATACAATGAGCAGTTCTTC
CATSRAAQRYNEQFF
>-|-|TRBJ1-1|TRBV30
TGTGCCTGGATTGGTGATGGGGACACTGAAGCTTTCTTT
CAWIGDGDTEAFF
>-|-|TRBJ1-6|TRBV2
TGTGCCAGCAGTTGGGAGGGGCAGGGAGGCCCCTATAATTCACCCCTCCACTTT
CASSWEGQGGPYNSPLHF
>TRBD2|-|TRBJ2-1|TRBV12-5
TGTGCTAGTTCTCCTAGCGGCGGAGGAGGCTCCTACAATGAGCAGTTCTTC
CASSPSGGGGSYNEQFF
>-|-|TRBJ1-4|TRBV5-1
TGCGCCAGCAGCTTGGGGGGGTTTCGCGGTGAAAAACTGTTTTTT
CASSLGGFRGEKLFF
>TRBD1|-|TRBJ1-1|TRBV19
TGTGCCAGTAGTCTAACAGGGGCTAACACTGAAGCTTTCTTT
CASSLTGANTEAFF
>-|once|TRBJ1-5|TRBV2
TGTGCCAGCAGTAGTCAGGGAAACAATCAGCCCCAGCATTTT
CASSSQGNNQPQHF
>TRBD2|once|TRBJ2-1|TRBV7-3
TGTGCCAGCAGCTCCTACGCTCAAGCGGGGAATGAGCAGTTCTTC
CASSSYAQAGNEQFF
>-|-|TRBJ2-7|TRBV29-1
TGCAGCGTTATAGGTGGCTACGAGCAGTACTTC
CSVIGGYEQYF